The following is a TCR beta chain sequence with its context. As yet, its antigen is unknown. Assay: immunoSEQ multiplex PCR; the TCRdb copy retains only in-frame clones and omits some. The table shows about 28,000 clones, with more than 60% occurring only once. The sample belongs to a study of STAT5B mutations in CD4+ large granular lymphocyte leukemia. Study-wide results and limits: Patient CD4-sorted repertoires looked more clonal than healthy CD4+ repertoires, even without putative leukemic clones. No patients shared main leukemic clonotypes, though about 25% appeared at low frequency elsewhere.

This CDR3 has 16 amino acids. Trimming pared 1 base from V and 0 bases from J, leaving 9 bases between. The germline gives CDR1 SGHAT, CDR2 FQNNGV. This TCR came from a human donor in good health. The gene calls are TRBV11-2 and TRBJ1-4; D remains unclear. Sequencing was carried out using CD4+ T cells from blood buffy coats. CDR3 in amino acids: CASSLGAGPTNEKLFF. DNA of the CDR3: TGTGCCAGCAGCTTAGGAGCAGGTCCAACTAATGAAAAACTGTTTTTT. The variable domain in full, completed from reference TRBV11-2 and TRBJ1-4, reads EAGVAQSPRYKIIEKRQSVAFWCNPISGHATLYWYQQILGQGPKLLIQFQNNGVVDDSQLPKDRFSAERLKGVDSTLKIQPAKLEDSAVYLCASSLGAGPTNEKLFFGSGTQLSVL.